This is a list of T cell receptor beta chains from one sample in a study of blood T cell repertoires in COVID-19. Profiled with immunoSEQ multiplex PCR; TCRdb holds only in-frame clones, not every one. Among 200,000 to 250,000 clones listed, over 60% were seen once. The sample was peripheral blood. The receptors were sampled from a woman in her 70s with acute or convalescent COVID-19. CDR3s include the opening cysteine and the closing phenylalanine or tryptophan. The order of the fields is V gene, J gene, CDR3 protein.

>TRBV30|TRBJ2-4
CAWSPPPGTPIAKNIQYF
>TRBV2|TRBJ1-5
CASSGTGGNQPQHF
>TRBV9|TRBJ2-3
CASSADVGAGAADTQYF
>TRBV28|TRBJ1-4
CASSSIYRSVEEKLFF
>TRBV20-1|TRBJ1-1
CSAEGAATAFF
>TRBV7-2|TRBJ2-1
CASSQIAGVSYNEQFF
>TRBV28|TRBJ1-1
CASSQNAGTGRSEAFF
>TRBV3-1/TRBV3-2|TRBJ2-5
CASSQQGEETQYF
>TRBV28|TRBJ2-6
CASRPNPRGLGANVLTF
>TRBV27|TRBJ1-2
CASRFRGGDYGYTF
>TRBV23-1|TRBJ1-3
CASSQSPRSQDGNTIYF
>TRBV5-5|TRBJ2-7
CASSLAGTEEHEQYF
>TRBV20-1|TRBJ1-1
CSASPWDRDRELSEAFF
>TRBV5-1|TRBJ2-3
CASSLGLAGVSTDTQYF
>TRBV7-3|TRBJ1-5
CASSLMGGNQPQHF
>TRBV18|TRBJ2-1
CASSTGTSGRNEQFF
>TRBV29-1|TRBJ2-5
CSVRTSGRHGTQYF
>TRBV12-3/TRBV12-4|TRBJ2-3
CASSLSRESTQYF
>TRBV5-1|TRBJ2-5
CASSFGLAGGPPVETQYF
>TRBV27|TRBJ1-6
CASSTQGGFSSPLHF
>TRBV3-1/TRBV3-2|TRBJ2-5
CASSQDLAAAGTQYF
>TRBV28|TRBJ1-4
CASSQGTTNEKLFF
>TRBV28|TRBJ2-7
CASTPIGGTSAYEQYF
>TRBV7-2|TRBJ1-1
CASSQQGWGTEAFF
>TRBV19|TRBJ2-5
CASSIPGGQQETQYF
>TRBV14|TRBJ1-2
CASSHIHGGGYTF
>TRBV25-1|TRBJ1-2
CASSDPRTAHYGYTF
>TRBV12-5|TRBJ2-5
CASGQGIQETQYF
>TRBV27|TRBJ2-3
CASSFSGREDTQYF
>TRBV4-1|TRBJ1-5
CASSQEHRSNQPQHF
>TRBV3-1/TRBV3-2|TRBJ2-5
CASSQGSGHQETQYF
>TRBV18|TRBJ1-5
CASSQDIAGNQPQHF
>TRBV3-1/TRBV3-2|TRBJ2-1
CASSHLAGDYNEQFF
>TRBV24-1|TRBJ2-2
CATTDRGGTGELFF
>TRBV3-1/TRBV3-2|TRBJ1-2
CASSLSTDFLIYGYTF
>TRBV5-5|TRBJ2-5
CASSLRTSGRETQYF
>TRBV27|TRBJ2-3
CASRRASGTGTDTQYF
>TRBV6-5|TRBJ2-5
CASRRGTGGETQYF
>TRBV7-9|TRBJ2-4
CASSVAGEAKNIQYF
>TRBV2|TRBJ2-2
CASTSGRSGTGELFF
>TRBV7-3|TRBJ2-5
CASSLMAGGPPETQYF
>TRBV7-9|TRBJ1-2
CASSGQIYGYTF
>TRBV27|TRBJ1-6
CASRGGTGGSPLHF
>TRBV7-9|TRBJ1-6
CASSTRQGFGTLHF
>TRBV29-1|TRBJ1-1
CSAGAPGTEAFF
>TRBV12-5|TRBJ1-2
CASGFGNPNYGYTF
>TRBV7-2|TRBJ2-1
CASSRPTSGTYNEQFF
>TRBV28|TRBJ2-5
CASSQRQGTETQYF
>TRBV5-1|TRBJ1-3
CASSPGLYGNTIYF